This is a list of T cell receptor beta chains from one sample in a study of blood T cells in healthy people across ages. TCRdb fed the 5' RACE reads into MiXCR, producing one record per CDR3 protein. Found here are roughly 1.4 million distinct CDR3 sequences, around 59% of them singletons; the top ten hold 6.5% to 8%. Sequencing was done on a sample of blood. Receptors originate from a man between 18 and 35 years old in good health. Each CDR3 is given with its conserved first and last residue. D genes are given only for firm matches. A clone size is listed for some rows: how often the clone was seen (once, few, many), or a class if it is expanded.

j_call	d_call	v_call	clone_size	cdr3_aa	cdr3_nt
TRBJ2-5	.	TRBV14	.	CASSQEWQTQETQYF	TGTGCCAGCAGCCAAGAATGGCAGACCCAAGAGACCCAGTACTTC
TRBJ2-7	.	TRBV29-1	few	CSVESRRGSSYEQYF	TGCAGCGTTGAGTCCCGACGGGGGAGCTCCTACGAGCAGTACTTC
TRBJ2-5	.	TRBV20-1	.	CSARDLTEFPRTQYF	TGCAGTGCTAGAGACTTAACCGAATTCCCGCGGACCCAGTACTTC
TRBJ1-2	.	TRBV15	.	CATSSQRTLSGYGYTF	TGTGCCACCAGCAGTCAACGGACCCTGTCGGGCTATGGCTACACCTTC
TRBJ2-1	.	TRBV12-3/TRBV12-4	.	CASSGGLVSEQFF	TGTGCCAGCAGTGGAGGGCTTGTAAGTGAGCAGTTCTTC
TRBJ2-1	.	TRBV29-1	.	CSVEWLTYNEQFF	TGCAGCGTTGAGTGGTTAACCTACAATGAGCAGTTCTTC
TRBJ2-6	.	TRBV28	.	CASSIPRGPLTF	TGTGCCAGCAGTATCCCCCGGGGCCCTTTGACTTTC
TRBJ2-4	TRBD1	TRBV4-1	few	CASSPRTGTGFENIQYF	TGCGCCAGCAGCCCCAGGACAGGGACTGGTTTCGAAAACATTCAGTACTTC
TRBJ2-3	TRBD2	TRBV7-2	.	CASSTIAGSRSPSDTQYF	TGTGCCAGCAGCACCATAGCGGGATCCCGGAGCCCCTCAGATACGCAGTATTTT
TRBJ2-5	.	TRBV12-3/TRBV12-4	.	CASSPPSGQQETQYF	TGTGCCAGCAGTCCCCCTTCAGGACAGCAAGAGACCCAGTACTTC
TRBJ2-3	TRBD2	TRBV7-6	few	CASSQPRTSGSWVDTQYF	TGTGCCAGCAGCCAACCTCGCACTAGCGGGAGTTGGGTAGATACGCAGTATTTT
TRBJ1-2	TRBD1	TRBV20-1	.	CSARGRGQGDYYGYTF	TGCAGTGCTAGAGGCAGAGGACAGGGGGATTACTATGGCTACACCTTC
TRBJ2-3	TRBD2	TRBV10-3	once	CAISSVAGGGDTQYF	TGTGCCATCAGTTCCGTAGCGGGGGGGGGAGATACGCAGTATTTT
TRBJ2-1	.	TRBV7-6	.	CASSLYLQGSYNEQFF	TGTGCCAGCAGCTTATATCTCCAGGGCTCCTACAATGAGCAGTTCTTC
TRBJ1-2	.	TRBV7-9	.	CASSLLTSEVSIGYTF	TGTGCCAGCAGCTTATTGACGTCAGAGGTATCGATCGGCTACACCTTC
TRBJ1-5	.	TRBV12-3/TRBV12-4	.	CANSLAERGAQHF	TGTGCCAACAGTTTAGCGGAAAGAGGAGCCCAGCATTTT
TRBJ2-3	.	TRBV20-1	.	CSAQGLLTDTQYF	TGCAGTGCTCAGGGGCTACTCACAGATACGCAGTATTTT
TRBJ1-4	.	TRBV20-1	.	CSAYPSGRYNEKLFF	TGCAGTGCTTATCCCTCGGGACGGTATAATGAAAAACTGTTTTTT
TRBJ2-3	.	TRBV20-1	.	CSGPASDFNTDTQYF	TGCAGTGGTCCAGCTAGCGATTTCAACACAGATACGCAGTATTTT
TRBJ2-1	.	TRBV6-2/TRBV6-3	.	CASSLGPSLWEQFF	TGTGCCAGCAGTTTAGGGCCGTCCTTATGGGAGCAGTTCTTC
TRBJ2-7	.	TRBV6-2/TRBV6-3	.	CASSLLAAAYEQYF	TGTGCCAGCAGTTTACTAGCTGCCGCCTACGAGCAGTACTTC
TRBJ2-7	.	TRBV28	few	CASSLVDGSIDEQYF	TGTGCCAGCAGTTTGGTAGATGGGAGTATCGACGAGCAGTACTTC
TRBJ2-3	TRBD2	TRBV4-1	.	CASSQGSSGSVPDTQYF	TGCGCCAGCAGCCAAGGATCCAGCGGGAGTGTTCCAGATACGCAGTATTTT
TRBJ2-3	.	TRBV18	few	CASSPGGGSTDTQYF	TGTGCCAGCTCACCTGGGGGCGGGAGCACAGATACGCAGTATTTT
TRBJ2-7	.	TRBV21-1	once	CASSTHQRYEQYF	TGTGCCAGCAGCACTCACCAACGCTACGAGCAGTACTTC
TRBJ2-7	.	TRBV20-1	.	CSVGRRSSYEQYF	TGCAGTGTCGGAAGGCGCAGCTCCTACGAGCAGTACTTC
TRBJ2-5	.	TRBV27	.	CASSFTSLETQYF	TGTGCCAGCAGTTTTACGAGTTTGGAGACCCAGTACTTC
TRBJ2-3	TRBD1	TRBV12-3/TRBV12-4	few	CASSPVQGAGTDTQYF	TGTGCCAGCAGTCCCGTACAGGGGGCAGGCACAGATACGCAGTATTTT
TRBJ2-4	TRBD2	TRBV6-2/TRBV6-3	.	CASSPSGGYNIQYF	TGTGCCAGCAGCCCTAGCGGGGGATATAACATTCAGTACTTC
TRBJ1-2	TRBD1	TRBV7-2	.	CASSLDPLNRGRGGYTF	TGTGCCAGCAGCTTAGACCCCTTGAACAGGGGGCGAGGCGGCTACACCTTC
TRBJ2-2	.	TRBV5-6	.	CASSPPTAANTGELFF	TGTGCCAGCAGCCCTCCGACCGCGGCGAACACCGGGGAGCTGTTTTTT
TRBJ1-2	.	TRBV6-2/TRBV6-3	.	CASSYIGDGYTF	TGTGCCAGCAGTTACATTGGAGATGGCTACACCTTC
TRBJ1-4	TRBD1	TRBV28	once	CASYDRGREKLFF	TGTGCCAGCTATGACAGGGGGCGTGAAAAACTGTTTTTT
TRBJ2-1	.	TRBV5-5	once	CASSLASAGAYNEQFF	TGTGCCAGCAGCTTGGCATCCGCGGGTGCCTACAATGAACAGTTCTTC
TRBJ1-4	TRBD1	TRBV2	.	CASISGGVGEKLFF	TGTGCCAGCATTTCAGGGGGAGTAGGGGAAAAACTGTTTTTT